The following is a TCR beta chain sequence with its context. The antigen is undetermined. The data originate from a study of cytomegalovirus exposure and HLA in healthy donors. Whole-study findings and limits: As was reported, the HLA-A and HLA-B alleles of most subjects were accurately predicted from TCR beta sequences. In an earlier analysis, in around 590 donors, most V segments appeared productive either ~87% or ~30% of the time.

The PCR made use of 60 Vbeta and 13 Jbeta primers. Profiling relied on immunoSEQ multiplex PCR, and the TCRdb table lists in-frame clones only, not all of them. This sample's clone table lists around 70,000 clones. Sequenced sample: PBMCs. This TCR was sampled from a woman in her thirties or forties in good health and CMV-seropositive.

The CDR3 region is CASSFGGGARANEQFF. For the CDR3, the DNA is TGTGCCAGCAGCTTCGGCGGGGGGGCAAGGGCCAATGAGCAGTTCTTC. V is TRBV11-3 and J is TRBJ2-1; TRBD2 agrees at 9 bases. This CDR3 comprises 16 residues. The germline CDR1 and CDR2 sequences are SGHNT and YENEEA. V dropped 3 bases and J dropped 6; count of bases not matched to a gene: 9.